This entry lists 13 T cell receptor beta chains sequenced from one sample in a study of blood T cells in healthy people across ages. Through a sample-barcoded 5' primer and a J-beta primer mix, a second PCR was run for roughly 6 to 11 cycles. TCRdb independently ran MiXCR on the 5' RACE reads; one entry per CDR3 protein. The sample gives 800,000 to 950,000 distinct CDR3 sequences, about 29% of which show up once; about 9.4% is in the top ten. These data are also associated with another study on T cells of mothers and their children.

The sequencing sample was made of blood. The receptor source for this set is a woman in her 40s in good health.

There are many counts of this clonotype. The chain is built from TRBV12-3 or TRBV12-4 and TRBJ1-2; D is undetermined. V was trimmed by 5 bases and J by 4 bases, leaving 8 bases between them. The length of the CDR3 is 12 residues. CDR3 in DNA: TGTGCCAGCAGTCTGGACCGCTATGGCTACACCTTC. Translating it yields CASSLDRYGYTF.

This clonotype came up a few times. The chain couples TRBV2 to TRBJ1-4; D gene uncertain. The CDR3 spans 10 residues. V was shortened by 3 bases and J by 8 bases, with 1 base between the two germline ends. The germline V gene has CDR1 SNHLY and CDR2 FYNNEI. The CDR3 protein is CASSDEKLFF. The CDR3 DNA sequence: TGTGCCAGCAGTGACGAAAAACTGTTTTTT.

This clonotype was detected many times. Mismatch with germline at one junction end may stem from a read error. CDR3 in amino acids: CASRFRDENYGYTF. As DNA, the CDR3 is TGCGCCAGCCGCTTCAGGGATGAGAACTATGGCTACACCTTC. The V and J genes are TRBV5-1 and TRBJ1-2, with TRBD1 as a possible D gene (5 bases). The CDR3 spans 14 residues. The germline V gene encodes CDR1 SGHRS and CDR2 YFSETQ.

With respect to this clonotype: Relative to the germline gene, one junction end is altered; a read error may explain this. This chain links TRBV28 with TRBJ2-1; D not resolved. The germline V gene has CDR1 MDHEN and CDR2 SYDVKM. This CDR3 has 13 amino acids. This CDR3 is CASLGRAYNGQFF. The CDR3 DNA follows: TGTGCCAGCCTCGGACGGGCATACAATGGGCAGTTCTTC.

As for this clonotype: This clone may be a read error of a much larger clone one base away. The chain's CDR3 is CATSDTGQVADYTF. The CDR3 DNA sequence: TGTGCCACCAGTGACACGGGACAGGTTGCTGACTACACCTTC. The chain joins TRBV24-1 to TRBJ1-2; 8 bases map to TRBD1. J gave up 10 bases and V 4 bases, and 10 bases lay outside the gene matches. Per the germline V gene, CDR1 is KGHDR and CDR2 is SFDVKD. The CDR3 length is 14 residues.

This chain connects TRBV9 to TRBJ1-1; D unresolved. The CDR3 is 13 residues long. Per the germline V gene, CDR1 is SGDLS and CDR2 is YYNGEE. Between the trimmed V and J ends, which lost 4 bases and 3 bases, there was a span of 10 bases. CDR3 nucleotide sequence: TGTGCCAGCAGCCCCGGAGACGACACTGAAGCTTTCTTT. This sequence encodes CASSPGDDTEAFF.

A word on this clonotype: A junction boundary mismatches the germline segment, possibly from a read error. The chain combines TRBV29-1 with TRBJ2-3, with a weak D call TRBD2 (6 bases). The CDR3 sequence is 15 residues long. Germline V gene sequence: CDR1 SQVTM, CDR2 ANQGSEA. In DNA form, the CDR3 reads TGCGGCGTCGAAGGAGGGGCCCTCCTCACAGATACGCAGTATTTT. Translating it yields CGVEGGALLTDTQYF.

The V and J genes are TRBV7-3 and TRBJ2-2; 9 bases align to TRBD1. The CDR3 is made up of 15 amino acids. Germline V gene lookup returns CDR1 SGHTA and CDR2 FQGTGA. With V trimmed by 4 bases and J by 3 bases, 3 bases remained unmatched. The CDR3 spells CASSYRQGDTGELFF. DNA for the CDR3: TGTGCCAGCAGCTATCGACAGGGGGACACCGGGGAGCTGTTTTTT.

A note on this clonotype: With a much larger clone just one base away, this may be a read error. The chain has TRBV7-2 and TRBJ2-5, with D maybe TRBD2 (6 bases). Germline V CDR1 and CDR2: SGHTA, FQGNSA. V was cut by 6 bases and J by 11 bases, with 19 bases left in between. The CDR3 consists of 13 residues. CDR3 region: CASRREAVDEQYF. The CDR3 bases are TGTGCCAGCAGGAGGGAGGCTGTAGATGAGCAGTACTTC. Filled out from reference TRBV7-2 and TRBJ2-5, the complete variable domain reads GAGVSQSPSNKVTEKGKDVELRCDPISGHTALYWYRQSLGQGLEFLIYFQGNSAPDKSGLPSDRFSAERTGGSVSTLTIQRTQQEDSAVYLCASRREAVDEQYFGPGTRLLVL.

DNA of the CDR3: TGCGCCAGCAGCCAAGATCCGGATCCCTACAATGAGCAGTTCTTC. Protein sequence: CASSQDPDPYNEQFF. The genes are TRBV4-1 and TRBJ2-1; D is uncertain. CDR1 is MGHRA, CDR2 YSYEKL, per germline. V was clipped by 0 bases and J by 2 bases, with 8 bases between them. The CDR3 length is 15 residues.

This clonotype was found many times. The chain carries TRBV10-3 and TRBJ2-1; 9 bases line up with TRBD1. The V and J ends lost 0 bases and 8 bases, in that order; junction bases with no gene match: 8. This CDR3 region has 16 residues. Germline lookup yields CDR1 ENHRY and CDR2 SYGVKD. The CDR3 loop is CAISESTGGLVHEQFF. In nucleotides, the CDR3 is TGTGCCATCAGTGAGTCGACAGGGGGGCTTGTCCATGAGCAGTTCTTC.

On this clonotype: This sequence may be a read error, since a much larger clone differs from it by one base. The chain couples TRBV12-3 or TRBV12-4 to TRBJ1-2; TRBD1 is a possible D gene (6 bases). The CDR3 is made up of 14 amino acids. V lost 4 bases, J lost 4 bases, and 13 bases lay in between. The CDR3 coding sequence is TGTGCCAGCAGTTGGGGGGCCCACAGCTATGGCTACACCTTC. Its protein is CASSWGAHSYGYTF.

V is TRBV7-2 and J is TRBJ1-6; D is perhaps TRBD1 (5 bases). V was cut by 5 bases and J by 12 bases, with 17 bases left in between. This CDR3 spans 14 amino acids. Germline V gene sequence: CDR1 SGHTA, CDR2 FQGNSA. The CDR3 DNA reads as TGTGCCAGCAGCCATAGGATGGGGGAGGTACCCCTCCACTTT. Translated, it gives CASSHRMGEVPLHF.